The 18 T cell receptor beta chains in this list originate from one sample, sequenced in a study of T-cell memory formation after mild COVID-19. From the 5' RACE reads, TCRdb called clonotypes with MiXCR, one entry per CDR3 protein. This table holds fewer than 400,000 distinct CDR3 sequences, approximately 15% found once. The source material was PBMCs or a T cell subset sorted from them (not recorded which). All receptors derive from a man between 18 and 29 years old who had mild COVID-19 (a few samples of this study predate the infection). Cell type and time point are not known.

This chain connects TRBV29-1 to TRBJ2-2, with 11 bases lining up with TRBD1. The CDR3 is 15 amino acids. V shed 5 bases and J 4 bases; nucleotides not matched to a gene: 6. CDR1 and CDR2 (germline): SQVTM, ANQGSEA. CDR3: CSVMGDRGSTGELFF. As DNA, the CDR3 is TGCAGCGTTATGGGGGACAGGGGGTCCACCGGGGAGCTGTTTTTT.

This clonotype has only a few counts. The chain employs TRBV5-1 and TRBJ1-4; tentative D call: TRBD1 (5 bases). Germline V gene data show CDR1 as SGHRS and CDR2 as YFSETQ. This CDR3 comprises 14 residues. V was clipped by 1 base and J by 5 bases, with 9 bases between them. The CDR3 spells CASSLTGENEKLFF. The CDR3 DNA reads as TGCGCCAGCAGCTTGACGGGGGAGAATGAAAAACTGTTTTTT.

The genes are TRBV5-1 and TRBJ1-1, with D unresolved. Trimming left V 6 bases short and J 0 bases short, with 21 bases between. Germline V gene lookup returns CDR1 SGHRS and CDR2 YFSETQ. This CDR3 region has 17 residues. The CDR3 nucleotides read TGCGCCAGCATACCGGCCCCGGCACCACTCATGAACACTGAAGCTTTCTTT. It codes for CASIPAPAPLMNTEAFF.

This clonotype was detected a few times. V usage is TRBV20-1 and J usage is TRBJ2-7; a weak D match, TRBD1 (6 bases). The ends were cut back, 3 bases at V and 2 bases at J, with 11 bases in the middle. The CDR3 runs to 13 residues. Germline V CDR1 and CDR2: DFQATT, SNEGSKA (reference sequence). The CDR3 sequence is CSARPGQAYEQYV. The DNA of the CDR3 is TGCAGTGCTAGGCCGGGACAAGCCTACGAGCAGTACGTC.

V usage is TRBV12-3 or TRBV12-4 and J usage is TRBJ2-1, with 7 bases fitting TRBD1. The CDR3 consists of 14 residues. The junction had 9 bases not matched to a gene; V was cut back by 4 bases and J by 9 bases. In DNA, the CDR3 is TGTGCCAGCAGTTACAGAGAACAGGGGACTGAGCAGTTCTTC. Amino acid sequence: CASSYREQGTEQFF.

This chain joins TRBV7-9 and TRBJ2-1; 9 positions match TRBD2. V was pared by 1 base and J by 8 bases, with 6 bases of the junction left unmatched. Germline CDR1 is SEHNR and CDR2 is FQNEAQ (reference sequence). This CDR3 is 15 amino acids long. The CDR3: CASSLEPSGADEQFF. CDR3 DNA sequence: TGTGCCAGCAGCTTAGAACCTAGCGGGGCCGATGAGCAGTTCTTC.

V gene TRBV12-3 or TRBV12-4 combines with J gene TRBJ2-5, with 7 bases identical to TRBD1. Trimming cost V 5 bases and J 5 bases; bases outside gene matches: 5. The CDR3 covers 13 residues. This CDR3 is CASSGQGDETQYF. The CDR3 DNA reads TGTGCCAGCAGTGGGCAGGGGGACGAGACCCAGTACTTC.

This clonotype was recorded at least ten times. V and J are TRBV12-3 or TRBV12-4 and TRBJ2-7; D is ambiguous. The CDR3 has 11 amino acids. The V and J ends lost 5 bases and 5 bases respectively, with 7 bases between them. DNA of the CDR3: TGTGCCAGCAGTCGGTCACACGAGCAGTACTTC. This translates into CASSRSHEQYF.

This clonotype was observed a few times. V is TRBV7-2 and J is TRBJ2-3, with a possible D match to TRBD2 (6 bases). Trimming took 3 bases from V and 6 from J, leaving 19 bases between them. This CDR3 spans 16 amino acids. CDR1 and CDR2 (germline): SGHTA, FQGNSA. CDR3: CASSFSFLAPGDTQYF. As DNA, the CDR3 is TGTGCCAGCAGCTTCAGTTTTCTAGCGCCTGGGGATACGCAGTATTTT. The variable domain in full, with the rest retrieved from reference TRBV7-2 and TRBJ2-3, is GAGVSQSPSNKVTEKGKDVELRCDPISGHTALYWYRQSLGQGLEFLIYFQGNSAPDKSGLPSDRFSAERTGGSVSTLTIQRTQQEDSAVYLCASSFSFLAPGDTQYFGPGTRLTVL.

J is TRBJ2-3 and V is TRBV20-1; the D gene is possibly TRBD2 (7 bases). The CDR3 is 15 residues long. Per the germline V gene, CDR1 is DFQATT and CDR2 is SNEGSKA (reference sequence). V was clipped by 6 bases and J by 6 bases, with 22 bases between them. DNA of the CDR3: TGCAGTGCCCCGCGGGGGAGGGGGTCGGGGGATACGCAGTATTTT. The encoded protein is CSAPRGRGSGDTQYF.

CDR3 in DNA: TGCGCCAGCAGCCAAGATCAAGTGGGGCAGTTCTTC. This encodes CASSQDQVGQFF. The chain uses TRBV4-1 and TRBJ2-1; D gene uncertain. V lost 0 bases and J 12 bases, leaving 9 bases between the germline ends. The CDR3 is 12 residues long. Germline V CDR1 and CDR2: MGHRA, YSYEKL.

This clonotype showed up just a few times. J is TRBJ2-2 and V is TRBV2; 7 bases align to TRBD1. This CDR3 region has 14 residues. V lost 6 bases and J lost 2; bases outside the gene matches: 3. Germline V lookup: CDR1 SNHLY, CDR2 FYNNEI. The CDR3 loop reads CASRGQRNTGELFF. The CDR3 nucleotides read TGTGCCAGCAGGGGACAGAGAAACACCGGGGAGCTGTTTTTT.

This chain joins TRBV12-3 or TRBV12-4 and TRBJ1-2; 7 bases match TRBD1. V dropped 2 bases and J dropped 8; count of bases not matched to a gene: 5. The CDR3 has 13 amino acids. CDR3 loop: CASSLSGGGGYTF. The CDR3 DNA sequence: TGTGCCAGCAGTTTATCAGGGGGAGGCGGCTACACCTTC.

This clonotype was counted only a few times. The CDR3 DNA sequence: TGTGCCAGCAGCTTCGCGGGGTCGCGCGAGACCCAGTACTTC. Protein product: CASSFAGSRETQYF. V usage is TRBV5-6 and J usage is TRBJ2-5; perhaps TRBD2 as D (6 bases). In germline, CDR1 is SGHDT, CDR2 YYEEEE. The CDR3 runs 14 residues. V gave up 2 bases and J gave up 5 bases, with 13 bases separating them. The whole variable domain, remainder taken from reference TRBV5-6 and TRBJ2-5, is DAGVTQSPTHLIKTRGQQVTLRCSPKSGHDTVSWYQQALGQGPQFIFQYYEEEERQRGNFPDRFSGHQFPNYSSELNVNALLLGDSALYLCASSFAGSRETQYFGPGTRLLVL.

Many counts were recorded for this clonotype. The genes are TRBV7-8 and TRBJ2-3; a weak D match, TRBD1 (6 bases). Trimming stripped 1 base from V and 2 bases from J, with 16 bases between. The CDR3 covers 17 residues. Germline lookup yields CDR1 SGHVS and CDR2 FQNEAQ. This CDR3 reads CASSLVGPGHITDTQYF. The CDR3 DNA sequence: TGTGCCAGCAGCTTAGTCGGCCCGGGACACATCACAGATACGCAGTATTTT.

This clonotype occurred many times. This chain uses TRBV5-5 with TRBJ2-3; a weak D match, TRBD2 (6 bases). The CDR3 length is 15 residues. The ends were cut back, 0 bases at V and 4 bases at J, with 12 bases in the middle. Germline V lookup: CDR1 SGHKS, CDR2 YYEKEE (reference sequence). Here the CDR3 DNA reads TGTGCCAGCAGCTTGGTCAGCGGGTCCGCAGATACGCAGTATTTT. Residues: CASSLVSGSADTQYF.

This clonotype was recorded at least ten times. V is TRBV5-1 and J is TRBJ2-7; D is uncertain. The V end lost 0 bases, the J end lost 0 bases, and 7 bases lay between the germline ends. The CDR3 runs 14 residues. Looked up from germline, CDR1 is SGHRS and CDR2 is YFSETQ. Here the CDR3 DNA reads TGCGCCAGCAGCTTGGGATCTGTCTCCTACGAGCAGTACTTC. Translation: CASSLGSVSYEQYF.

The V gene is TRBV3-1, the J gene TRBJ2-5; 9 positions agree with TRBD1. Trimming took 4 bases from V and 3 from J; bases not matched to a gene: 3. CDR1 is LGHDT, CDR2 YNNKEL, per germline (reference sequence). The CDR3 totals 14 residues. The CDR3 protein is CASSPRDREETQYF. CDR3 DNA sequence: TGTGCCAGCAGCCCTCGGGACAGGGAAGAGACCCAGTACTTC.